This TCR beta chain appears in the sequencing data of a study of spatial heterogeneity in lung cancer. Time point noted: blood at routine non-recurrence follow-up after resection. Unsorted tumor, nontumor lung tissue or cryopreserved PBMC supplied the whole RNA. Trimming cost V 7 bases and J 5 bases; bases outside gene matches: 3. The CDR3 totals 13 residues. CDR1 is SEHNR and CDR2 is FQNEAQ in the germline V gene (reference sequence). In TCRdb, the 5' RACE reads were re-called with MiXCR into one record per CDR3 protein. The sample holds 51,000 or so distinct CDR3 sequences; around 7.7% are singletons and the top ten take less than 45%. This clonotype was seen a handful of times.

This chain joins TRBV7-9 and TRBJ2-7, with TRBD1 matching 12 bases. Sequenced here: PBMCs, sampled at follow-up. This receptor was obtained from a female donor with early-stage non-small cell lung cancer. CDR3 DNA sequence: TGTGCCAGCACTGGGACAGGGGGCAACGAGCAGTACTTC. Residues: CASTGTGGNEQYF. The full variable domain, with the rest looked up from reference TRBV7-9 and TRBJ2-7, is DTGVSQNPRHKITKRGQNVTFRCDPISEHNRLYWYRQTLGQGPEFLTYFQNEAQLEKSRLLSDRFSAERPKGSFSTLEIQRTEQGDSAMYLCASTGTGGNEQYFGPGTRLTVT.